Presented here are 32 T cell receptor beta chains from one specimen sequenced in a study of blood T cells in healthy people across ages. A second PCR of about 7 to 12 cycles used a sample-barcoded 5' primer and a J-beta primer mix. In TCRdb, the 5' RACE reads were re-called with MiXCR into one record per CDR3 protein. The table records approximately 1.5 million distinct CDR3 sequences, approximately 43% of them present only once. The source material was blood. All receptors come from a woman under 30 in good health.

This clonotype appeared a few times. The chain uses TRBV11-2 and TRBJ1-1; D not certain. The V and J ends lost 0 bases and 3 bases respectively, with 5 bases between them. Per the germline V gene, CDR1 is SGHAT and CDR2 is FQNNGV. CDR3 size: 13 residues. Here the CDR3 DNA reads TGTGCCAGCAGCTTAGATTCGGACACTGAAGCTTTCTTT. Protein sequence: CASSLDSDTEAFF.

The chain employs TRBV3-1 and TRBJ2-1, with 7 bases lining up with TRBD1. In germline, CDR1 is LGHDT, CDR2 YNNKEL (reference sequence). Trimming took 2 bases from V and 5 from J; bases not matched to a gene: 3. This CDR3 region has 14 residues. The CDR3 spells CASSQPGQHNEQFF. The CDR3 DNA reads TGTGCCAGCAGCCAACCGGGACAGCACAATGAGCAGTTCTTC.

This CDR3 reads CASSKQGSETQYF. CDR3 nucleotide sequence: TGCGCCAGCAGCAAACAGGGCTCCGAGACCCAGTACTTC. V is TRBV5-1 and J is TRBJ2-4, with TRBD1 as a possible D gene (6 bases). The J call may be in error: the DNA end matches TRBJ2-5 better. This CDR3 contains 13 residues. Germline V lookup: CDR1 SGHRS, CDR2 YFSETQ.

The chain recombines TRBV3-1 with TRBJ2-1, with 13 nucleotides matching TRBD2. Germline V lookup: CDR1 LGHDT, CDR2 YNNKEL (reference sequence). This CDR3 contains 19 residues. V trimming: 1 base; J trimming: 2 bases; junction bases outside the gene matches: 8. This CDR3 is CASSQAARLAGGAYNEQFF. The CDR3, as DNA: TGTGCCAGCAGCCAAGCGGCGAGACTAGCGGGGGGCGCCTACAATGAGCAGTTCTTC.

This clonotype was detected a few times. V is TRBV29-1 and J is TRBJ2-1, with D perhaps TRBD2 (5 bases). This CDR3 region has 12 residues. The V and J ends lost 1 base and 7 bases respectively, with 8 bases between them. The germline V gene encodes CDR1 SQVTM and CDR2 ANQGSEA. CDR3: CSVEARGNEQFF. DNA for the CDR3: TGCAGCGTTGAAGCCCGCGGGAATGAGCAGTTCTTC.

The V gene is TRBV18, the J gene TRBJ2-5; D is perhaps TRBD1 or TRBD2 (5 bases each). Gene TRBJ2-7 matches the end of the DNA better, so the J call may be wrong. The CDR3 runs to 16 residues. Germline V gene sequence: CDR1 KGHSH, CDR2 LQKENI. The CDR3 sequence: CASSLSPGRSTYEQYF. The CDR3 nucleotides are TGTGCCAGCTCACTCTCGCCGGGACGATCAACCTACGAGCAGTACTTC.

This clonotype has a single count. The chain carries TRBV6-8 and TRBJ2-2, with no clear D. Trimming stripped 6 bases from V and 4 bases from J, with 12 bases between. The CDR3 has 14 amino acids. Germline V gene sequence: CDR1 MNHGY, CDR2 SAAAGT. The DNA for the CDR3 is TGTGCCAGCAGGGCACAATTAGGCACCGGGGAGCTGTTTTTT. Encoded protein: CASRAQLGTGELFF.

The genes are TRBV20-1 and TRBJ2-1; TRBD2 aligns across 13 bases. The end of the DNA fits TRBJ2-7 better, so the J call may be wrong. The V gene's germline CDR1 is DFQATT and CDR2 SNEGSKA (reference sequence). The CDR3 is 19 amino acids. CDR3: CSANPVLTSGGYPYNEQYF. CDR3 nucleotides: TGCAGTGCCAATCCCGTGCTGACTAGCGGGGGGTACCCCTACAATGAGCAGTACTTC.

V usage is TRBV20-1 and J usage is TRBJ2-7; the match to TRBD1 covers 7 bases. V lost 0 bases, J lost 0 bases, and 8 bases stayed unmatched. Germline CDR1 and CDR2: DFQATT and SNEGSKA (reference sequence). The CDR3 totals 16 residues. The CDR3 reads CSARDREQGYSYEQYF. CDR3 sequence (DNA): TGCAGTGCTAGAGATCGAGAACAGGGGTACTCCTACGAGCAGTACTTC.

This clonotype turned up a few times. The chain couples TRBV20-1 to TRBJ1-6; D gene ambiguous. Trimming removed 3 bases from V and 0 bases from J, with 12 bases in between. This CDR3 region has 16 residues. The germline CDR1 and CDR2 sequences are DFQATT and SNEGSKA (reference sequence). CDR3 coding DNA: TGCAGTGCTAGGGGAGGAGGGAGCTCCTATAATTCACCCCTCCACTTT. As protein: CSARGGGSSYNSPLHF.

The chain has TRBV7-2 and TRBJ2-3, with TRBD2 as a possible D gene (5 bases). This CDR3 contains 14 residues. The germline V gene has CDR1 SGHTA and CDR2 FQGNSA. V was pared by 1 base and J by 8 bases, with 13 bases between. The CDR3 bases are TGTGCCAGCAGCTTAGGCGTTTCCCGGGGTACGCAGTATTTT. Translation: CASSLGVSRGTQYF.

A few counts support this clonotype. This rearrangement joins TRBV10-3 to TRBJ2-3; TRBD1 is a possible D gene (6 bases). The germline V gene has CDR1 ENHRY and CDR2 SYGVKD. Trimming removed 5 bases from V and 4 bases from J, with 19 bases in between. This CDR3 spans 16 amino acids. CDR3 sequence reads: CAISPHDLQGPDTQYF. The CDR3 DNA reads as TGTGCCATCAGTCCCCATGACTTACAGGGACCAGATACGCAGTATTTT.

This clonotype was recorded a few times. The chain combines TRBV5-1 with TRBJ1-2, with D possibly matching TRBD1 (6 bases). V shed 0 bases and J shed 5 bases, with 14 bases lying between them. The germline V gene encodes CDR1 SGHRS and CDR2 YFSETQ. The CDR3 is 15 amino acids. The DNA of the CDR3 is TGCGCCAGCAGCTTGGGACAGGAAGGATGGTATGGCTACACCTTC. Amino acids: CASSLGQEGWYGYTF. The whole variable domain, remainder taken from reference TRBV5-1 and TRBJ1-2, is KAGVTQTPRYLIKTRGQQVTLSCSPISGHRSVSWYQQTPGQGLQFLFEYFSETQRNKGNFPGRFSGRQFSNSRSEMNVSTLELGDSALYLCASSLGQEGWYGYTFGSGTRLTVV.

This clonotype has a count of ten or more. The rearrangement links TRBV10-3 to TRBJ1-2; D not resolved. Trimming pared 2 bases from V and 3 bases from J, leaving 7 bases between. Germline lookup yields CDR1 ENHRY and CDR2 SYGVKD. The CDR3 sequence is 13 residues long. CDR3 loop: CAISEALDYGYTF. The CDR3 DNA reads TGTGCCATCAGTGAGGCCTTAGACTATGGCTACACCTTC.

The rearrangement links TRBV12-3 or TRBV12-4 to TRBJ2-3, with TRBD2 identical over 10 bases. The CDR3 extends over 14 amino acids. Unmatched junction bases numbered 5, after V lost 1 base and J lost 10 bases. The CDR3 region has the DNA TGTGCCAGCAGTTTAGGTAGTAGCGGGGGGTCGCAGTATTTT. Translated, it gives CASSLGSSGGSQYF.

The chain combines TRBV20-1 with TRBJ2-1; 7 bases map to TRBD2. The V gene end was trimmed by 6 bases and the J gene end by 4 bases; junction bases not matched to a gene: 9. CDR1 and CDR2 from the germline V gene are DFQATT and SNEGSKA (reference sequence). The CDR3 length is 14 residues. The DNA of the CDR3 is TGCAGTGCCAGCCGACCCGGGGGGTACAATGAGCAGTTCTTC. This gives the protein CSASRPGGYNEQFF.

V is TRBV4-3 and J is TRBJ2-1, with D unresolved. CDR3 size: 19 residues. CDR1 LGHNA and CDR2 YSLEER come from the germline V gene. V was shortened by 3 bases and J by 6 bases, with 27 bases between the two germline ends. CDR3 DNA: TGCGCCAGCAGCCAGTACCGGGTCTTTGTCTCGAGGACCCGCAATGAGCAGTTCTTC. The encoded protein is CASSQYRVFVSRTRNEQFF.

The rearrangement joins TRBV20-1 to TRBJ1-4; D gene ambiguous. V lost 6 bases and J lost 3, with 17 bases in between. The CDR3 extends over 15 amino acids. Per the germline V gene, CDR1 is DFQATT and CDR2 is SNEGSKA (reference sequence). This chain's CDR3 is CSATPPGVANEKLFF. CDR3 in DNA: TGCAGTGCCACGCCGCCGGGAGTCGCTAATGAAAAACTGTTTTTT.

This clonotype was detected only a few times. This chain uses TRBV4-3 with TRBJ2-7; D is perhaps TRBD2 (5 bases). CDR1 is LGHNA, CDR2 YSLEER, per germline. Trimming stripped 1 base from V and 3 bases from J, with 16 bases between. The CDR3 covers 16 residues. CDR3 in DNA: TGCGCCAGCAGCCAAGGCCCCCGGGATCCCTTCTACGAGCAGTACTTC. As protein: CASSQGPRDPFYEQYF.

This clonotype has a single count. The V and J genes are TRBV20-1 and TRBJ2-1; 7 nucleotides agree with TRBD1. The germline V gene encodes CDR1 DFQATT and CDR2 SNEGSKA (reference sequence). CDR3 length: 11 amino acids. After removal of 8 bases from V and 8 bases from J, the junction contained 6 bases not matched to a gene. The CDR3 sequence is CSTKGAYEQFF. For the CDR3, the DNA is TGCAGTACGAAGGGGGCCTATGAGCAGTTCTTC.

This clonotype has a handful of counts. This chain uses TRBV29-1 with TRBJ2-5; D unresolved. The CDR3 loop spans 12 amino acids. The V end was cut by 5 bases, the J end by 2 bases, with 9 bases between. Germline values: CDR1 SQVTM, CDR2 ANQGSEA. The DNA for the CDR3 is TGCAGCGTTCCTACACGTCAAGAGACCCAGTACTTC. This codes for CSVPTRQETQYF.

This clonotype was seen a few times. The chain couples TRBV29-1 to TRBJ2-5; 9 bases line up with TRBD2. The CDR3 loop spans 13 amino acids. Germline values: CDR1 SQVTM, CDR2 ANQGSEA. V was pared by 5 bases and J by 0 bases, with 1 base of the junction left unmatched. DNA for the CDR3: TGCAGCGTTCCTAGCGGGGACCAAGAGACCCAGTACTTC. It encodes CSVPSGDQETQYF.

The chain joins TRBV12-3 or TRBV12-4 to TRBJ1-5; weak D call: TRBD1 (5 bases). V dropped 8 bases and J dropped 5 bases, with 16 bases sitting between them. This CDR3 comprises 14 residues. CDR3 residues: CASSLGGRDQPQHF. Here the CDR3 DNA reads TGTGCCAGCTCTTTGGGGGGTCGCGATCAGCCCCAGCATTTT.

V is TRBV7-3 and J is TRBJ2-5; TRBD2 might be the D (6 bases). V lost 1 base and J 11 bases, leaving 23 bases between the germline ends. This CDR3 is built from 16 residues. The germline CDR1 and CDR2 sequences are SGHTA and FQGTGA. In nucleotides, the CDR3 is TGTGCCAGCAGCTTAAGCGGGACTGTTCCCTACAATGAGCAGTACTTC. Residues: CASSLSGTVPYNEQYF. The full variable domain, completed using reference TRBV7-3 and TRBJ2-5, is GAGVSQTPSNKVTEKGKYVELRCDPISGHTALYWYRQSLGQGPEFLIYFQGTGAADDSGLPNDRFFAVRPEGSVSTLKIQRTERGDSAVYLCASSLSGTVPYNEQYFGPGTRLLVL.

This clonotype was seen ten or more times. V and J are TRBV27 and TRBJ1-2; D is undetermined. The CDR3 covers 14 residues. V was cut by 2 bases and J by 1 base, with 8 bases left in between. CDR1 MNHEY and CDR2 SMNVEV come from the germline V gene (reference sequence). The CDR3 sequence is CASSLAANNYGYTF. CDR3 nucleotide sequence: TGTGCCAGCAGTTTAGCGGCCAATAACTATGGCTACACCTTC.

Here the CDR3 DNA reads TGTGCCACTTCGTTGAGGTATAACGAGCAGTACTTC. Its protein product is CATSLRYNEQYF. This chain connects TRBV6-2 or TRBV6-3 to TRBJ2-7; the D is unclear. The germline V gene has CDR1 MNHEY and CDR2 SVGEGT. The CDR3 covers 12 residues. V was clipped by 10 bases and J by 5 bases, with 15 bases between them.

This rearrangement joins TRBV15 to TRBJ2-1; 9 nucleotides line up with TRBD2. Per the germline V gene, CDR1 is LNHNV and CDR2 is YYDKDF (reference sequence). CDR3 length: 17 amino acids. V dropped 4 bases and J dropped 0; count of bases not matched to a gene: 7. Here the CDR3 reads CATSTSGAPSSYNEQFF. The CDR3 DNA follows: TGTGCCACCAGCACTAGCGGGGCCCCGAGCTCCTACAATGAGCAGTTCTTC.

This rearrangement joins TRBV10-3 to TRBJ2-1, with no clear D. The ends were cut back, 0 bases at V and 3 bases at J, with 12 bases in the middle. Germline V gene sequence: CDR1 ENHRY, CDR2 SYGVKD. The CDR3 contains 16 residues. The CDR3 protein is CAISESARPIYNEQFF. CDR3 nucleotides: TGTGCCATCAGTGAGTCTGCCAGGCCGATCTACAATGAGCAGTTCTTC.

This clonotype was seen more than once but under ten times. V gene TRBV6-2 or TRBV6-3 combines with J gene TRBJ2-1; D unclear. The CDR3 runs to 14 residues. The V end lost 4 bases, the J end lost 2 bases, and 9 bases lay between the germline ends. Germline lookup yields CDR1 MNHEY and CDR2 SVGEGT. CDR3 sequence (DNA): TGTGCCAGCAGTTCTACCTCCCCCTACAATGAGCAGTTCTTC. Amino acids: CASSSTSPYNEQFF.

This clonotype has more than one count but fewer than ten. The J gene is TRBJ2-3, the V gene TRBV7-2; 10 nucleotides agree with TRBD2. From germline, CDR1 is SGHTA and CDR2 FQGNSA. Losses at the gene ends were 1 base for V and 0 bases for J; bases not matched to a gene: 7. This CDR3 region has 18 residues. CDR3 sequence (DNA): TGTGCCAGCAGCTTAGGTTCTAGCGGGGGCCTTAGCACAGATACGCAGTATTTT. Protein: CASSLGSSGGLSTDTQYF.

The V and J genes are TRBV18 and TRBJ2-5; D is possibly TRBD2 (5 bases). Judging by the DNA end, TRBJ2-7 fits better; the J call may be wrong. Per the germline V gene, CDR1 is KGHSH and CDR2 is LQKENI. The CDR3 spans 14 residues. The CDR3 bases are TGTGCCAGCTCCCACGGGAATAGGCCTTACGAGCAGTACTTC. Its protein product is CASSHGNRPYEQYF.

The chain combines TRBV7-2 with TRBJ1-5; the match to TRBD1 covers 9 bases. V was clipped by 2 bases and J by 3 bases; unmatched bases: 2. Germline V lookup: CDR1 SGHTA, CDR2 FQGNSA. The CDR3 loop spans 15 amino acids. DNA of the CDR3: TGTGCCAGCAGCTTAACACAGGGGGCCAATCAGCCCCAGCATTTT. This encodes CASSLTQGANQPQHF.